This record looks at one T cell receptor (beta chain) sequence and its context. Its recognized antigen is unknown. Within one base of it there is no much larger clone, and no base qualities were kept. The record originates from a study of blood T cell repertoires in COVID-19 (dated by TCRdb to about 2020). Regarding the complete study: The collaborator samples originated in the United States, Italy and Spain and spanned the acute and convalescent phases of COVID-19. The prospective study material was composed of cDNA or gDNA derived from T cells, B-cell-depleted T cells, or PBMCs. The dataset comprised deeply sampled blood TCRbeta repertoires from subjects exposed to, actively infected with, or recovered from COVID-19. The repertoires were made available in a free public database intended to serve as a resource for research on the immune response to SARS-CoV-2. Samples came from the ongoing ImmuneRACE study (first 160 participants) plus 1,254 subjects from 6 global collaborators. Nearly every sample came with metadata listing a de-identified subject ID, COVID-19 status, age in years and sex. Where available, HLA class I and class II types were obtained from metadata supplied by the sample provider rather than from assay-based typing.

TCRbeta CDR3 regions were amplified from genomic DNA by means of the immunoSEQ Assay, a bias-controlled multiplex PCR. The original pipeline was this. Nucleated cell counts per sample were estimated from amplification of reference gene primers within the assay. Sequence reads were collapsed and filtered to measure the absolute abundance of every unique TCRbeta CDR3 rearrangement. Productive Simpson clonality was computed per sample as the square root of Simpson's diversity index over productive rearrangements. Entries here come from immuneACCESS through TCRdb and include only in-frame sequences with V and J called. Some clones fail to appear in such tables; in the studies checked, an unresolved V gene covers under half of the shortfall, and the cause of the remainder is unknown. The V and J calls and clone size were taken over from that table, and D and trimming were inferred from the DNA. This sample has around 170,000 clones in its table, and about 88% of those were observed once. The top ten clonotypes cover 13% to 15% of the sample.

Overall study results and their limits: The amount of clinical and demographic metadata varied by source and participant and was provided uncurated.

The collaborating institutions used their own protocols to collect whole blood in K2EDTA tubes. Collaborator samples were shipped for TCRbeta analysis as frozen whole blood, isolated PBMCs, or DNA extracted from either sample type. There are 15 amino acids in the CDR3, from cysteine to phenylalanine inclusive. The only DNA kept is the CDR3, 45 bases in frame from the first base. CDR1 and CDR2 are drawn from the germline V gene: SGDLS, YYNGEE. V and J are truncated by 0 bases and 0 bases respectively, leaving an intervening sequence of 9 bases. The chain employs TRBV9 and TRBJ1-2; the best D guess is TRBD1, with 6 bases matching. The sequenced sample was peripheral blood. This TCR came from a young man with active or convalescent COVID-19. The DNA sequence is as follows: TGTGCCAGCAGCGTAGGGACAGAGGCTAACTATGGCTACACCTTC. Its protein product is CASSVGTEANYGYTF. Extended through the reference TRBV9 and TRBJ1-2 proteins, this CDR3 yields the full variable domain: DSGVTQTPKHLITATGQRVTLRCSPRSGDLSVYWYQQSLDQGLQFLIQYYNGEERAKGNILERFSAQQFPDLHSELNLSSLELGDSALYFCASSVGTEANYGYTFGSGTRLTVV.